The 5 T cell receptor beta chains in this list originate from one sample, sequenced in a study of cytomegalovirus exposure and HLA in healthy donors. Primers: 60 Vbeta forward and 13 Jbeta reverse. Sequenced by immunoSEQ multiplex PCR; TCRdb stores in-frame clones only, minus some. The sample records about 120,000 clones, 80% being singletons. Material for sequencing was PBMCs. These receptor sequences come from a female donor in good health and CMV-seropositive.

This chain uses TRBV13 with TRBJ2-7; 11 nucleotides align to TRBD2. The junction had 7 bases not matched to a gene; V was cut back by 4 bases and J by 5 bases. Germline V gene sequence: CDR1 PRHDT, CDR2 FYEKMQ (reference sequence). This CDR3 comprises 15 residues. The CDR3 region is CASSSMGLAENEQYF. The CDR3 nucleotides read TGTGCCAGCAGCTCGATGGGACTAGCGGAGAACGAGCAGTACTTC.

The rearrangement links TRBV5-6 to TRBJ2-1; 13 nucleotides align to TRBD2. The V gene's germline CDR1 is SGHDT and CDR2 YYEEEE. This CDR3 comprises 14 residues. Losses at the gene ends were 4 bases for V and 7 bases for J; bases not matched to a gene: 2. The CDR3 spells CASSRTSGGNEQFF. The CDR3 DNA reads TGTGCCAGCAGCCGGACTAGCGGGGGAAATGAGCAGTTCTTC.

CDR3 sequence: CASSEWAGGENTEAFF. In DNA form, the CDR3 reads TGTGCCAGCAGTGAATGGGCAGGGGGCGAGAACACTGAAGCTTTCTTT. The chain links TRBV2 to TRBJ1-1; 8 nucleotides agree with TRBD1. The trim removed 2 bases at V and 1 base at J, leaving 6 bases unmatched. The CDR3 is made up of 16 amino acids. Per germline, CDR1 SNHLY and CDR2 FYNNEI.

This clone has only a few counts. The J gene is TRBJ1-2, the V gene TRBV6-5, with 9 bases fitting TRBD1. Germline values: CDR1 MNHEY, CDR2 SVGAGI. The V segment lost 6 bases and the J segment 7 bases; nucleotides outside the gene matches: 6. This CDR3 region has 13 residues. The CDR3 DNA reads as TGTGCCAGCAGCATGGACAGGGGCGGTGGCTACACCTTC. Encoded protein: CASSMDRGGGYTF.

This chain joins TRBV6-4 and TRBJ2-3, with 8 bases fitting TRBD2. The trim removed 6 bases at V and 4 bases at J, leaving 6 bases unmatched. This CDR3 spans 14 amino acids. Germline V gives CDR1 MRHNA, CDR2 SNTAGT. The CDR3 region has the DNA TGTGCCAGCAGCTCGGGACTAGAAGCAGATACGCAGTATTTT. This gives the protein CASSSGLEADTQYF.